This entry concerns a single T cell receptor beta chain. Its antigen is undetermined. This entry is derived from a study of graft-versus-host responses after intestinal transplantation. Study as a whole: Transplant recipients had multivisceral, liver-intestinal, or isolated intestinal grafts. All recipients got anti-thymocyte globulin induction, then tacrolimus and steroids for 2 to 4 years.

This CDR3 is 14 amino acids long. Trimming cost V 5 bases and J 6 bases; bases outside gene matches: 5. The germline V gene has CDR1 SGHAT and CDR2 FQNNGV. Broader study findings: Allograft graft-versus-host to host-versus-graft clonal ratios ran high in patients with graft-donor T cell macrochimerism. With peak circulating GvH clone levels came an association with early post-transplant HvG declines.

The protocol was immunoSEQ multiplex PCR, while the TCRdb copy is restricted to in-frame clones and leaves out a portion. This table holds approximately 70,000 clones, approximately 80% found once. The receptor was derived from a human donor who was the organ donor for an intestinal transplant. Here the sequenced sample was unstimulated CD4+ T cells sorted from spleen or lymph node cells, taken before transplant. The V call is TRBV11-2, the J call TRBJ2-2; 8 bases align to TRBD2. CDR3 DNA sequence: TGTGCCAGCAGCCCGAACGGGGGGGCCGGGGAGCTGTTTTTT. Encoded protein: CASSPNGGAGELFF.